The subject of this entry is one TCR beta chain. The protocol was immunoSEQ multiplex PCR, while the TCRdb copy is restricted to in-frame clones and leaves out a portion. The data contain about a thousand clones, just under 90% of them seen just once; the ten biggest clones take up just over 7%. This entry belongs to a study of brain metastases from non-small cell lung cancer. Trimming pared 3 bases from V and 7 bases from J, leaving 13 bases between. Germline V lookup: CDR1 KGHSH, CDR2 LQKENI. The CDR3 totals 13 residues. Sequencing was performed on tumor-adjacent normal tissue. This clonotype was sampled from a donor aged 40 or older with non-small cell lung cancer. This rearrangement joins TRBV18 to TRBJ2-7; tentatively, D is TRBD1 (5 bases). CDR3 coding DNA: TGTGCCAGCTCACCTCAAGACAGAAGAGAGCAGTACTTC. It specifies CASSPQDRREQYF.